The 3 T cell receptor beta chains given below trace back to one sample, sequenced in a study of CD8 T cells in ankylosing spondylitis. MiXCR, applied by TCRdb to the 5' RACE reads, yields one record per CDR3 protein. Of hundreds of thousands of distinct CDR3 sequences listed, 20% to 25% are singletons. Sequenced material: blood, either unsorted or a sorted T cell fraction (not recorded which). These TCRs come from a male donor with ankylosing spondylitis or in good health (not recorded which).

The chain links TRBV4-1 to TRBJ2-7; possible D gene TRBD2, 7 bases. CDR1 is MGHRA and CDR2 is YSYEKL in the germline V gene. Trimming took off 4 bases at V and 5 bases at J, with 18 bases between the two ends. The CDR3 contains 15 residues. The DNA of the CDR3 is TGCGCCAGCAGCCCCCGAGGGGGGGGGCAGAACGAGCAGTACTTC. This translates into CASSPRGGGQNEQYF.

The chain combines TRBV20-1 with TRBJ2-7; 10 bases are a match to TRBD2. With V trimmed by 7 bases and J by 3 bases, 9 bases remained unmatched. CDR3 size: 14 residues. Germline V gene lookup returns CDR1 DFQATT and CDR2 SNEGSKA (reference sequence). The DNA for the CDR3 is TGCAGTGTACCCGGGACTAGCGATTACTACGAGCAGTACTTC. This codes for CSVPGTSDYYEQYF.

The V gene is TRBV7-6, the J gene TRBJ2-5; D remains ambiguous. The germline gives CDR1 SGHVS, CDR2 FNYEAQ. Trimming pared 4 bases from V and 4 bases from J, leaving 10 bases between. The CDR3 spans 13 residues. The CDR3 DNA reads TGTGCCAGCAGCTCCACTACGGCAGAGACCCAGTACTTC. Translating it yields CASSSTTAETQYF.